A selection of T cell receptor beta chains follows, all from one sample in a study of identical twins. A single record per CDR3 protein comes from TCRdb applying MiXCR to the 5' RACE reads. Of a few hundred thousand distinct CDR3 sequences in the sample, roughly 13% are singletons; the top ten hold more than 3.5%. These sequences were also reported in another study, on yellow fever vaccine responses in identical twins.

Sequenced material: memory (CD45RO+) T cells sorted from blood. The origin of the receptors is a young woman in good health. Both conserved end residues are part of each CDR3. The D gene is left open where the match is weak. Size values are once, few and many counts, or a class for expanded clones, and some rows have none.

J	V	size	D	DNA	CDR3
TRBJ1-2	TRBV5-1	few	-	TGCGCCAGCAGCTTGGCCTCAGAGAACACCTATGGCTACACCTTC	CASSLASENTYGYTF
TRBJ2-7	TRBV2	many	-	TGTGCCAGCAGTAATGGTGGCGACGAGCAGTACTTC	CASSNGGDEQYF
TRBJ2-2	TRBV2	many	TRBD1	TGTGCCAGCCGTCGACAGGGGGACACCGGGGAGCTGTTTTTT	CASRRQGDTGELFF
TRBJ2-2	TRBV12-3/TRBV12-4	many	-	TGTGCCAGCAGCCCATCTAGCGTCATCGGGGAGCTGTTTTTT	CASSPSSVIGELFF
TRBJ2-1	TRBV28	few	-	TGTGCCAGCAGTTTAGTGGGGGCAGGACGGAATGAGCAGTTCTTC	CASSLVGAGRNEQFF
TRBJ2-3	TRBV15	many	-	TGTGCCACCAGCAGAGATCTTAGGGGAGCAGATACGCAGTATTTT	CATSRDLRGADTQYF
TRBJ2-2	TRBV28	-	-	TGTGCCAGCAATAGTCCAGGGGACACCGGGGAGCTGTTTTTT	CASNSPGDTGELFF
TRBJ2-1	TRBV2	few	-	TGTGCCAGCAGTGCGGAGGCCGCCGGCTACAATGAGCAGTTCTTC	CASSAEAAGYNEQFF
TRBJ1-6	TRBV3-1	-	-	TGTGCCAGCAGTTTTACGAATTCACCCCTCCACTTT	CASSFTNSPLHF
TRBJ2-3	TRBV20-1	-	-	TGCAGTGCCGGGGGTGATACGCAGTATTTT	CSAGGDTQYF
TRBJ2-5	TRBV20-1	few	-	TGCAGTGCTAGAGGCCGGGACGCCTTAGAGACCCAGTACTTC	CSARGRDALETQYF
TRBJ2-6	TRBV11-2	-	-	TGTGCCAGCAGCTTGACTCCCGGCAGAGAAATTAGGCCTGGGGCCAACGTCCTGACTTTC	CASSLTPGREIRPGANVLTF
TRBJ1-1	TRBV15	-	-	TGTGCCACCAGGGAAGGATTAGCAAACACTGAAGCTTTCTTT	CATREGLANTEAFF
TRBJ2-2	TRBV20-1	-	-	TGCTGTGCTAGTGGCGGGGCTAGCACTATCGCGAACACCGGGGAGCTGTTTTTT	CCASGGASTIANTGELFF
TRBJ2-2	TRBV20-1	many	-	TGCAGTGCTGACCGAGAGGGCGGGGAGCTGTTTTTT	CSADREGGELFF
TRBJ2-3	TRBV24-1	-	-	TGTGCCACCAGCCCAAGGAAGTCGGATACGCAGTATTTT	CATSPRKSDTQYF
TRBJ2-5	TRBV10-3	-	-	TGTGCCATCGCGGAGAAAGAGACCCAGTACTTC	CAIAEKETQYF
TRBJ2-5	TRBV5-1	few	TRBD2	TGCGCCAGCAGCTTGACACTAGCGGGGTCAGAGACCCAGTACTTC	CASSLTLAGSETQYF
TRBJ1-2	TRBV11-2	-	-	TGTGCCAGCAGCCCAATGGGGGACGGCTATGGCTACACCTTC	CASSPMGDGYGYTF
TRBJ2-6	TRBV19	-	TRBD1	TGTGCCAGTAGTATAAGGGGGCCGGGGGGGGCCAACGTCCTGACTTTC	CASSIRGPGGANVLTF
TRBJ2-1	TRBV27	-	TRBD1	TGTGCCAGCAGGCAGGGGGCTTTATCGGTGGGCCATGAGCAGTTCTTC	CASRQGALSVGHEQFF
TRBJ1-4	TRBV5-6	few	-	TGTGCCAGCAGCTTGTCGCAGGGGCGGTATGAAAAACTGTTTTTT	CASSLSQGRYEKLFF
TRBJ1-5	TRBV5-1	-	-	TGCGCCAGCAGTTTTGGGTGGGATCAGCCCCAGCATTTT	CASSFGWDQPQHF
TRBJ2-3	TRBV3-1	many	-	TGTGCCAGCAGCCAAGAGCGGAAATCTTCCACAGATACGCAGTATTTT	CASSQERKSSTDTQYF
TRBJ2-1	TRBV6-4	-	TRBD1	TGTGCCAGCAGTGCAGGACAGGGGGGATTCGGGCAGTTCTTC	CASSAGQGGFGQFF
TRBJ2-7	TRBV5-1	few	-	TGCGCCAGCAGCTTGGGGACTACCCTCTCCTACGAGCAGTACTTC	CASSLGTTLSYEQYF
TRBJ2-5	TRBV5-5	many	-	TGTGCCAGCAGCTTGGCCTTACTTCAAGAGACCCAGTACTTC	CASSLALLQETQYF
TRBJ2-5	TRBV5-1	-	-	TGCGCCAGCAGCCGGAAGCAGCAAGAGACCCAGTACTTC	CASSRKQQETQYF
TRBJ2-1	TRBV7-2	-	TRBD2	TGTGCCAGCAGCTTGTCGCGGGGGGATTTCAATGAGCAGTTCTTC	CASSLSRGDFNEQFF
TRBJ2-7	TRBV7-6	once	-	TGTGCCAGCAGCTCGACAGAGGCCACCAGCGGTAACGAGCAGTACTTC	CASSSTEATSGNEQYF
TRBJ1-5	TRBV10-3	-	-	TGTGCCATCAGTGTGTCAGGGGATCATCAGCCCCAGCATTTT	CAISVSGDHQPQHF
TRBJ1-2	TRBV4-3	-	TRBD1	TGCGCCAGCAGCCAAGATAGGACAGGAACTTTTAACTATGGCTACACCTTC	CASSQDRTGTFNYGYTF
TRBJ2-7	TRBV20-1	many	TRBD1	TGCAGTGCTGAGGGGGCCACCTACGAGCAGTACTTC	CSAEGATYEQYF
TRBJ1-5	TRBV7-8	-	-	TGTGCCAGCAGCTTAGATAAAGGGTCACAGCCCCAGCATTTT	CASSLDKGSQPQHF
TRBJ2-3	TRBV7-6	-	-	TGTGCCAGCAGCTTAGGGGTCGGGAAAGATACGCAGTATTTT	CASSLGVGKDTQYF
TRBJ2-7	TRBV6-6	-	-	TGTGCCAGCAGTTACCTCCAAAGTCAGGAGCAGTACTTC	CASSYLQSQEQYF
TRBJ2-1	TRBV6-2/TRBV6-3	-	TRBD2	TGTGCCAGCAACCCTACGGGGGGGGCACGGTACAATGAGCAGTTCTTC	CASNPTGGARYNEQFF
TRBJ2-5	TRBV20-1	few	-	TGCAGTGCTGAGCCGAGGATCGGGAGCGAGACCCAGTACTTC	CSAEPRIGSETQYF
TRBJ2-7	TRBV2	few	-	TGTGCCAGCAGTGAGAGGGGTAACAGGGCCTTC	CASSERGNRAF
TRBJ2-7	TRBV10-3	many	-	TGTGCCATCAGTCCAAACGGGCCCTACGAGCAGTACTTC	CAISPNGPYEQYF
TRBJ2-2	TRBV25-1	few	TRBD1	TGTGCCAGCAGTGGCCCGACAGGGGTCGCCGGGGAGCTGTTTTTT	CASSGPTGVAGELFF
TRBJ2-1	TRBV12-2	once	-	TGTGCAAGTCGCTTAGTTTGGCGGACAGGGATGAACAATGAGCAGTTCTTC	CASRLVWRTGMNNEQFF
TRBJ1-6	TRBV7-2	many	-	TGTGCCAGCAGCCGCGGTGCGGGAAGCTATAATTCACCCCTCCACTTT	CASSRGAGSYNSPLHF
TRBJ2-6	TRBV2	-	TRBD1	TGTGCCAGCAGCGTTAGGACAGGGACTGGGGCCAACGTCCTGACTTTC	CASSVRTGTGANVLTF
TRBJ2-2	TRBV7-2	many	TRBD1	TGTGCCAGCAGCTCCCCTGGACAGGGTCGGACCGGGGAGCTGTTTTTT	CASSSPGQGRTGELFF
TRBJ2-7	TRBV7-2	-	TRBD2	TGTGCCAGCAGCTTAGCGCAAAGCGGGAGGGCGTCCTACGAGCAGTACTTC	CASSLAQSGRASYEQYF
TRBJ2-2	TRBV2	many	-	TGTGCCAGCAGTGAAGTGGTGGGGGACACCGGGGAGCTGTTTTTT	CASSEVVGDTGELFF
TRBJ2-3	TRBV5-1	-	-	TGCGCCAGCAGCTTGGGGTCGGGTCTACACACAGATACGCAGTATTTT	CASSLGSGLHTDTQYF
TRBJ2-7	TRBV27	-	-	TGTGCCAGCAGTTTGGGGCTAGCGTGGGAGCAGTACTTC	CASSLGLAWEQYF
TRBJ2-2	TRBV20-1	-	-	TGCAGTGCTAGAGTCCGGCCCGGGGAGCTGTTTTTT	CSARVRPGELFF